Below are 20 T cell receptor beta chains sequenced from a single sample in a study of control samples from healthy donors and cancer patients. Assay: immunoSEQ multiplex PCR; the TCRdb copy retains only in-frame clones and omits some. The sample includes 150,000 to 200,000 clones, 85% to 90% of them seen just once. Sequencing was carried out using blood. The receptors shown here come from a woman aged 30 to 39 in good health.

The chain carries TRBV9 and TRBJ1-2; possible D gene TRBD1, 5 bases. This CDR3 is built from 15 residues. V lost 0 bases and J lost 3, with 12 bases in between. Germline CDR1 and CDR2: SGDLS and YYNGEE. CDR3 region: CASSVEEGSYYGYTF. The CDR3 DNA is TGTGCCAGCAGCGTAGAAGAGGGGTCCTACTATGGCTACACCTTC. The full variable domain, its missing parts supplied by reference TRBV9 and TRBJ1-2, is DSGVTQTPKHLITATGQRVTLRCSPRSGDLSVYWYQQSLDQGLQFLIQYYNGEERAKGNILERFSAQQFPDLHSELNLSSLELGDSALYFCASSVEEGSYYGYTFGSGTRLTVV.

This chain links TRBV10-3 with TRBJ2-2; a weak D match, TRBD2 (6 bases). Germline CDR1 is ENHRY and CDR2 is SYGVKD. This CDR3 is 15 amino acids long. V lost 0 bases, J lost 7 bases, and 12 bases lay in between. In DNA form, the CDR3 reads TGTGCCATCAGTGAGTCGCCGGGGGATAGCGGGGAGCTGTTTTTT. Protein: CAISESPGDSGELFF.

The chain uses TRBV6-1 and TRBJ1-5; D is undetermined. The CDR3 runs 15 residues. CDR1 and CDR2 from the germline V gene are MNHNS and SASEGT. V shed 2 bases and J shed 0 bases, with 8 bases lying between them. CDR3 nucleotides: TGTGCCAGCAGTGAAACCTCGGGTAGCAATCAGCCCCAGCATTTT. Amino acid sequence: CASSETSGSNQPQHF.

This chain uses TRBV6-5 with TRBJ2-3; 8 nucleotides align to TRBD2. V trimming: 6 bases; J trimming: 3 bases; junction bases outside the gene matches: 8. The CDR3 length is 15 residues. Looked up from germline, CDR1 is MNHEY and CDR2 is SVGAGI. For the CDR3, the DNA is TGTGCCAGCAGCACGCCGGGACTAGTAACAGATACGCAGTATTTT. This codes for CASSTPGLVTDTQYF.

The V call is TRBV2, the J call TRBJ2-5, with 9 nucleotides matching TRBD1. The CDR3 spans 13 residues. Germline trimming cut 8 bases from V and 2 bases from J; bases unmatched to any gene: 3. Germline CDR1 is SNHLY and CDR2 is FYNNEI. CDR3 sequence reads: CASVDRGQETQYF. CDR3 nucleotides: TGTGCCAGCGTTGACAGGGGGCAAGAGACCCAGTACTTC. The variable domain in full, completed from reference TRBV2 and TRBJ2-5, reads EPEVTQTPSHQVTQMGQEVILRCVPISNHLYFYWYRQILGQKVEFLVSFYNNEISEKSEIFDDQFSVERPDGSNFTLKIRSTKLEDSAMYFCASVDRGQETQYFGPGTRLLVL.

This chain links TRBV19 with TRBJ2-3; 10 bases align to TRBD1. V shed 6 bases, J shed 6 bases, and the junction held 3 bases outside the gene matches. The CDR3 contains 13 residues. Germline loops: CDR1 LNHDA, CDR2 SQIVND (reference sequence). CDR3 DNA: TGTGCCAGTAGCGACAGGGGGCACGATACGCAGTATTTT. As protein: CASSDRGHDTQYF.

The chain employs TRBV3-1 (or the pseudogene TRBV3-2) and TRBJ2-2; the D is unclear. CDR1 is LGHDT and CDR2 is YNNKEL in the germline V gene (reference sequence). This CDR3 has 16 residues. The germline V and J ends were trimmed by 0 bases and 0 bases, with 8 bases remaining between them. CDR3 sequence: CASSQDMGTNTGELFF. The CDR3 DNA reads TGTGCCAGCAGCCAAGATATGGGAACGAACACCGGGGAGCTGTTTTTT.

This clone was seen a single time. The rearrangement links TRBV3-1 (or the pseudogene TRBV3-2) to TRBJ1-2; D gene unclear. From germline, CDR1 is LGHDT and CDR2 YNNKEL (reference sequence). Trimming took 4 bases from V and 5 from J, leaving 17 bases between them. This CDR3 is 15 amino acids long. The CDR3 DNA reads TGTGCCAGCAGCCCAAGATCCGTGTTACGATATGGCTACACCTTC. Amino acid sequence: CASSPRSVLRYGYTF.

This clone was counted only a few times. J is TRBJ1-5 and V is TRBV3-1 (or the pseudogene TRBV3-2); D call uncertain. The CDR3 is 13 amino acids. Per the germline V gene, CDR1 is LGHDT and CDR2 is YNNKEL (reference sequence). V was clipped by 1 base and J by 6 bases, with 7 bases between them. DNA for the CDR3: TGTGCCAGCAGCCAAGCTTTGAGTCAGCCCCAGCATTTT. This translates into CASSQALSQPQHF.

This chain uses TRBV28 with TRBJ1-3; 7 bases agree with TRBD1. The germline V gene encodes CDR1 MDHEN and CDR2 SYDVKM. The CDR3 length is 15 residues. J was trimmed by 3 bases and V by 3 bases; bases with no gene match: 5. The CDR3 here is CASSFLQGSGNTIYF. The DNA of the CDR3 is TGTGCCAGCAGTTTTCTACAGGGGAGTGGAAACACCATATATTTT. The full variable domain, with the rest looked up from reference TRBV28 and TRBJ1-3, is DVKVTQSSRYLVKRTGEKVFLECVQDMDHENMFWYRQDPGLGLRLIYFSYDVKMKEKGDIPEGYSVSREKKERFSLILESASTNQTSMYLCASSFLQGSGNTIYFGEGSWLTVV.

The chain employs TRBV23-1 and TRBJ2-7; TRBD1 or TRBD2 may be the D gene (5 bases each). TRBV23-1 is placed among ORFs of uncertain function. Deletions cut 6 bases from V and 1 base from J, with 22 bases between. This CDR3 comprises 17 residues. The CDR3 sequence: CASRPSPGRRRSYEQYV. The CDR3 region has the DNA TGCGCCAGCAGACCTTCACCGGGACGGAGGCGATCCTACGAGCAGTACGTC.

The chain is built from TRBV27 and TRBJ1-2, with TRBD1 as a possible D gene (6 bases). The germline gives CDR1 MNHEY, CDR2 SMNVEV (reference sequence). The V end was cut by 4 bases, the J end by 7 bases, with 16 bases between. The CDR3 runs to 14 residues. CDR3 in amino acids: CASSSRGRGGGYTF. Here the CDR3 DNA reads TGTGCCAGCAGTTCCAGGGGCAGAGGGGGTGGCTACACCTTC.

This rearrangement joins TRBV5-1 to TRBJ2-3, with D unclear. Germline values: CDR1 SGHRS, CDR2 YFSETQ. Trimming removed 1 base at V and 1 base at J, with 10 bases between. The CDR3 runs to 15 residues. DNA for the CDR3: TGCGCCAGCAGCTTGAACGGGCGCGGCACAGATACGCAGTATTTT. Translated: CASSLNGRGTDTQYF.

V is TRBV5-1 and J is TRBJ2-3; the match to TRBD2 covers 9 bases. The CDR3 has 14 residues. Germline values: CDR1 SGHRS, CDR2 YFSETQ. V was clipped by 4 bases and J by 6 bases; unmatched bases: 6. The CDR3 is CASSPVSGSDTQYF. CDR3 nucleotides: TGCGCCAGCAGCCCAGTTAGCGGGAGTGATACGCAGTATTTT.

This chain links TRBV6-5 with TRBJ2-7; 10 bases align to TRBD2. The germline V gene has CDR1 MNHEY and CDR2 SVGAGI. This CDR3 contains 14 residues. V lost 11 bases, J lost 1 base, and 8 bases stayed unmatched. For the CDR3, the DNA is TGTGCCTCAATTAGGACTAGCGGTTCCTACGAGCAGTACTTC. This sequence encodes CASIRTSGSYEQYF.

The V gene is TRBV6-5, the J gene TRBJ2-2; tentative D call: TRBD2 (6 bases). Deletions cut 2 bases from V and 0 bases from J, with 10 bases between. The CDR3 length is 16 residues. CDR1 MNHEY and CDR2 SVGAGI come from the germline V gene. CDR3 DNA: TGTGCCAGCAGTTACCCTCGGGACTCGAACACCGGGGAGCTGTTTTTT. Translated, it gives CASSYPRDSNTGELFF.

The rearrangement links TRBV10-3 to TRBJ1-2; D is ambiguous. The CDR3 is 13 residues long. Germline lookup yields CDR1 ENHRY and CDR2 SYGVKD. V was trimmed by 3 bases and J by 6 bases, leaving 11 bases between them. CDR3 in DNA: TGTGCCATCAGTGATTATAATGGTGATGGCTACACCTTC. Protein: CAISDYNGDGYTF.

This rearrangement joins TRBV5-4 to TRBJ1-3, with D unclear. The CDR3 covers 16 residues. Trimming shortened V by 0 bases and J by 0 bases, and 10 bases separated the two germline ends. The germline V gene encodes CDR1 SGHNT and CDR2 YYREEE (reference sequence). CDR3 amino acids: CASSLDPRDSGNTIYF. CDR3 DNA: TGTGCCAGCAGCTTGGATCCACGGGACTCTGGAAACACCATATATTTT.

This chain joins TRBV3-1 (or the pseudogene TRBV3-2) and TRBJ1-2; tentative D call: TRBD1 (5 bases). CDR3 length: 14 amino acids. V was clipped by 3 bases and J by 6 bases, with 14 bases between them. Germline CDR1 and CDR2: LGHDT and YNNKEL (reference sequence). Here the CDR3 reads CASSHPEGGDGYTF. The CDR3 nucleotides are TGTGCCAGCAGCCACCCAGAAGGAGGGGATGGCTACACCTTC.

The chain combines TRBV28 with TRBJ1-5, with D unresolved. Trimming cost V 2 bases and J 1 base, with 9 bases left between them. Germline assignment: CDR1 MDHEN and CDR2 SYDVKM. The CDR3 length is 15 residues. The CDR3 DNA sequence: TGTGCCAGCAGTTTAAAATCCGGGAGCAATCAGCCCCAGCATTTT. It codes for CASSLKSGSNQPQHF.